This TCR beta chain was sequenced during a study of cytomegalovirus exposure and HLA in healthy donors. This clone occurred a few times. 13 Jbeta primers and 60 Vbeta primers were used for the PCR. Here immunoSEQ multiplex PCR was the method, and the copy in TCRdb shows in-frame clones only, minus some. The sample holds nearly 200,000 clones, roughly 83% seen once. Material: PBMCs. This sequence was found in a male donor in good health and CMV-seropositive.

The DNA for the CDR3 is TGTGCCAGCTCACCAAATACGGGCTCCTACGAGCAGTACTTC. It yields the protein CASSPNTGSYEQYF. This chain joins TRBV18 and TRBJ2-7; D gene uncertain. Per germline, CDR1 KGHSH and CDR2 LQKENI. The ends were cut back, 2 bases at V and 0 bases at J, with 8 bases in the middle. The CDR3 runs 14 residues.